These 18 T cell receptor beta chains were all obtained from the same sample, sequenced in a study of T-cell reconstitution after alpha-beta-depleted transplantation in children. Unique molecular identifiers were built into the TCRbeta library. TCRdb passed the PCR reads through MiXCR, listing each CDR3 protein once. This sample has around 370,000 distinct CDR3 sequences; about a tenth occur once, and the top ten carry approximately 2.3%. The source material was PBMCs from the stem cell graft donor, sampled from the stem cell graft. These receptors were taken from a human donor who donated a stem cell graft to a child with acute lymphoblastic leukemia.

The chain couples TRBV7-9 to TRBJ2-7; D unclear. The CDR3 is made up of 11 amino acids. V was clipped by 5 bases and J by 13 bases, with 15 bases between them. Germline-derived CDR1 and CDR2 are SEHNR and FQNEAQ (reference sequence). The CDR3 reads CASSHDIYLYF. As DNA, the CDR3 is TGTGCCAGCAGCCATGACATTTATTTATACTTC.

This chain connects TRBV12-3 or TRBV12-4 to TRBJ1-5; tentative D call: TRBD1 (6 bases). The V end was cut by 6 bases, the J end by 1 base, with 16 bases between. The CDR3 is 16 amino acids. The DNA for the CDR3 is TGTGCCAGCAGCCCAAGACCGGGGGCCAGCAATCAGCCCCAGCATTTT. Translated, it gives CASSPRPGASNQPQHF.

Concerning this clonotype itself: In this CDR3 the conserved last residue, phenylalanine or tryptophan, is missing, so a read error is likely. The rearrangement joins TRBV6-1 to TRBJ2-6, with D uncertain. This CDR3 has 13 residues. Trimming pared 6 bases from V and 0 bases from J, leaving 3 bases between. Germline V gene data show CDR1 as MNHNS and CDR2 as SASEGT. Here the CDR3 DNA reads TGTGCCAGCAGCGCCTCTGGGGCCAACGTCCTGACTTTG. Its protein product is CASSASGANVLTL.

J is TRBJ1-1 and V is TRBV6-5; TRBD1 agrees at 8 bases. In germline, CDR1 is MNHEY, CDR2 SVGAGI. The CDR3 extends over 16 amino acids. With 2 bases clipped from V and 0 bases from J, the junction kept 5 bases outside the gene matches. CDR3 sequence (DNA): TGTGCCAGCAGTTACACCGGACAGGGAATGAACACTGAAGCTTTCTTT. Amino acid sequence: CASSYTGQGMNTEAFF.

This clonotype has only a few counts. DNA for the CDR3: TGTGCCAGCAGCCAAGTTGGGGTAGAGGGGGCCAACGTCCTGACTTTC. Its translation: CASSQVGVEGANVLTF. V usage is TRBV4-2 and J usage is TRBJ2-6; D unclear. Per the germline V gene, CDR1 is LGHNA and CDR2 is YNFKEQ. Trimming shortened V by 1 base and J by 4 bases, and 11 bases separated the two germline ends. CDR3 length: 16 residues.

The gene calls are TRBV2 and TRBJ2-5; TRBD2 matches 9 bases. The germline CDR1 and CDR2 sequences are SNHLY and FYNNEI. This CDR3 has 14 residues. The trim removed 2 bases at V and 7 bases at J, leaving 5 bases unmatched. The CDR3 DNA follows: TGTGCCAGCAGTGAAACGGGACTAGCCGGGACCCAGTACTTC. This codes for CASSETGLAGTQYF.

As DNA, the CDR3 is TGTGCCAGCAGTTTGAGCCCGTCGGGCTATGGCTACACCTTC. Translated, it gives CASSLSPSGYGYTF. The chain couples TRBV28 to TRBJ1-2; unclear D gene. Per germline, CDR1 MDHEN and CDR2 SYDVKM. Trimming removed 3 bases from V and 4 bases from J, with 12 bases in between. CDR3 length: 14 amino acids.

This clonotype was detected a few times. The V gene is TRBV10-3, the J gene TRBJ2-3, with D possibly matching TRBD1 (6 bases). This CDR3 region has 11 residues. The V gene lost 7 bases and the J gene lost 6 bases, with 8 bases spanning the gap. CDR1 and CDR2 from the germline V gene are ENHRY and SYGVKD. Written as DNA, the CDR3 is TGTGCCATCACCGGACAGGATACGCAGTATTTT. Protein sequence: CAITGQDTQYF.

This clonotype occurred a few times. V and J are TRBV7-9 and TRBJ1-1; D possibly corresponds to TRBD1 (5 bases). The CDR3 runs to 12 residues. The V gene lost 3 bases and the J gene lost 7 bases, with 9 bases spanning the gap. CDR1 is SEHNR, CDR2 FQNEAQ, per germline (reference sequence). As DNA, the CDR3 is TGTGCCAGCAGCTTGGGGCGGAGTGAAGCTTTCTTT. It yields the protein CASSLGRSEAFF. The full variable domain, with the rest looked up from reference TRBV7-9 and TRBJ1-1, is DTGVSQNPRHKITKRGQNVTFRCDPISEHNRLYWYRQTLGQGPEFLTYFQNEAQLEKSRLLSDRFSAERPKGSFSTLEIQRTEQGDSAMYLCASSLGRSEAFFGQGTRLTVV.

In this sample, this clonotype turned up many times. The chain combines TRBV29-1 with TRBJ2-7; TRBD2 aligns across 8 bases. The length of the CDR3 is 14 residues. Germline V gene data show CDR1 as SQVTM and CDR2 as ANQGSEA. V was clipped by 4 bases and J by 0 bases; unmatched bases: 5. The CDR3 DNA reads as TGCAGCGTTGGCGGGACTAGTAGCTCCTACGAGCAGTACTTC. It encodes CSVGGTSSSYEQYF.

V gene TRBV20-1 combines with J gene TRBJ2-3, with D maybe TRBD1 (6 bases). CDR1 is DFQATT, CDR2 SNEGSKA, per germline (reference sequence). The CDR3 loop spans 13 amino acids. V lost 3 bases to trimming and J lost 3 bases, with 10 bases between them. The CDR3 loop is CSASPDRTDTQYF. The CDR3 nucleotides are TGCAGTGCTAGTCCGGACAGAACAGATACGCAGTATTTT.

The CDR3, as DNA: TGTGCCAGCTCACCAGGTGGTGCAGGGAGCTACGAGCAGTACTTC. It codes for CASSPGGAGSYEQYF. The gene calls are TRBV18 and TRBJ2-7; D tentatively reads TRBD1 or TRBD2 (5 bases each). Trimming removed 2 bases at V and 3 bases at J, with 14 bases between. The germline V gene has CDR1 KGHSH and CDR2 LQKENI. CDR3 length: 15 residues.

This clonotype has a handful of counts. CDR3 in amino acids: CASSLSRESSYNSPLHF. CDR3 DNA sequence: TGTGCCAGCAGCTTATCTCGGGAGAGCTCCTATAATTCACCCCTCCACTTT. The V gene is TRBV7-2, the J gene TRBJ1-6; D call uncertain. The germline CDR1 and CDR2 sequences are SGHTA and FQGNSA. V gave up 2 bases and J gave up 0 bases, with 11 bases separating them. The CDR3 spans 17 residues.

The chain has TRBV29-1 and TRBJ2-4; D remains unclear. Germline CDR1 is SQVTM and CDR2 is ANQGSEA. V lost 1 base, J lost 0 bases, and 10 bases lay in between. The CDR3 covers 15 residues. The DNA of the CDR3 is TGCAGCGTTGAAGGGTGGCAGCTAGCCAAAAACATTCAGTACTTC. Translation: CSVEGWQLAKNIQYF.

This sequence joins TRBV5-1 and TRBJ2-2; D is possibly TRBD1 (5 bases). V lost 4 bases and J lost 4, with 14 bases in between. The V gene's germline CDR1 is SGHRS and CDR2 YFSETQ. The CDR3 runs to 15 residues. CDR3: CASSLGHQGTGELFF. In DNA, the CDR3 is TGCGCCAGCAGCCTGGGGCATCAGGGCACCGGGGAGCTGTTTTTT.

A few counts support this clonotype. The J gene is TRBJ2-3, the V gene TRBV6-5; 7 nucleotides match TRBD1. V lost 3 bases and J lost 3; bases outside the gene matches: 9. This CDR3 is 16 amino acids long. CDR1 and CDR2 (germline): MNHEY, SVGAGI. CDR3: CASSYPTGTATDTQYF. For the CDR3, the DNA is TGTGCCAGCAGTTATCCTACCGGGACAGCTACAGATACGCAGTATTTT.

The chain has TRBV4-2 and TRBJ1-2, with 9 nucleotides matching TRBD1. The length of the CDR3 is 15 residues. Looked up from germline, CDR1 is LGHNA and CDR2 is YNFKEQ. V gave up 4 bases and J gave up 4 bases; unmatched junction bases: 7. CDR3 sequence: CASSPSPTGGYGYTF. The CDR3 region has the DNA TGTGCCAGCAGCCCATCCCCGACAGGGGGCTATGGCTACACCTTC.

This sequence joins TRBV2 and TRBJ2-2; 7 bases agree with TRBD2. V shed 6 bases and J 5 bases; nucleotides not matched to a gene: 15. The CDR3 consists of 17 residues. Germline loops: CDR1 SNHLY, CDR2 FYNNEI. The CDR3 reads CASRSEGGMGSTGELFF. The DNA of the CDR3 is TGTGCCAGCAGATCCGAGGGAGGGATGGGGTCGACCGGGGAGCTGTTTTTT.